This TCR beta chain was recorded in a study of T cell clonotyping in hematopoietic cell transplantation listed by TCRdb under 2021. In the study overall: Pretransplant recipient samples were obtained after cytoreduction. Patient recruitment ran from late 2015 to January 2017, and follow-up continued until September 2020 or death. A total of 130 or so blood samples were collected in the study from 35 to 45 consecutive transplant recipients and their related donors.

A word on this clone: Its binding antigen is unknown. There are no base qualities to consult, and no much larger clone falls within one base.

This specimen's time point label, interpreted: recipient sample about 28 days before transplant, after cytoreduction. Blood samples were obtained from recipients approximately 28 days before transplant and at days 30, 100 and 180 after transplant. Nuclei Lysis Solution was used to extract genomic DNA from fresh or cryopreserved unfractionated peripheral blood mononuclear cells. The CDR3 numbers 11 residues from cysteine through phenylalanine. Only CDR3 DNA is held: 33 bases, read in frame from base 1. V lost 4 bases and J lost 4 bases; the stretch between them is 3 bases long. Via the germline V gene, CDR1 is SGHDT and CDR2 YYEEEE. General study outcomes and caveats: The sample size was limited and the cells went unsorted, which meant the CD4 and CD8 repertoire contributions could not be told apart. Recipient TCR diversity fell after transplant, with pathologically expanded clonotypes rising progressively from day 30 to day 180. Just a small fraction of recipient repertoires overlapped with donor repertoires, and more than 95% appeared de novo at the given depth. Inverse Simpson Index values from donors and from recipients before transplant predicted broader TCR repertoire diversity after transplant.

TCR beta CDR3 regions were amplified from genomic DNA with the immunoSEQ assay, a bias-controlled multiplex PCR using V- and J-specific primers. A proprietary barcode and Illumina adapter sequences were added to the CDR3 amplicons in a second PCR step. An Illumina MiSeq instrument was used for sequencing of the CDR3 libraries. Turning to the authors' computational methods: Export and quality control were done with immunoSEQ Analyzer 3.0, while downstream analyses used R Bioconductor and Immunarch. Only productive rearrangements within the normalized downsampled data set were used in the calculation of repertoire metrics. In the normalized cohort, a clonotype counted as pathologically expanded if the clonotype was larger than 5 templates. Repertoire diversity was measured with the Inverse Simpson Index. To capture all clonotypes, the CMV-specificity analyses were run on the non-normalized data set. TCRdb's version of the immuneACCESS table is confined to in-frame rearrangements and falls short of the full clone set. An unresolved V gene accounts for under half of the shortfall where checked; the remainder is of unknown origin. V and J calls and clone size are those listed in that table; D and trimming were worked out from the DNA. For this sample there are about 19,000 clones; around 77% appear just once. The ten largest clones represent 15% to 20% of the sample.

This chain joins TRBV5-6 to TRBJ2-1, with the D gene not confidently named. The sequences come from peripheral blood mononuclear cells, collected before stem cell transplant. The receptor's source is a man aged 55 to 70 with acute myeloid leukemia. Some clones in this sample may be carry-over from other donors' samples. The CDR3 loop reads CASSQYNEQFF. The DNA is TGTGCCAGCAGCCAGTACAATGAGCAGTTCTTC.